This T cell receptor (beta chain) derives from a study of T cell responses to AZD1222 COVID-19 vaccine. Germline V gene lookup returns CDR1 MNHNS and CDR2 SASEGT. Trimming took 3 bases from V and 8 from J, leaving 14 bases between them. The CDR3 is 14 residues long. Turning to this clone: Its antigen is currently unknown.

Study-wide points: Just six people given AZD1222 tested seropositive at baseline. At 160-218 and 743-854, vaccine-associated CD4 TCRs were dominant, and they spanned spike.

The protocol was immunoSEQ multiplex PCR, while the TCRdb copy is restricted to in-frame clones and leaves out a portion. The table includes 100,000 or so clones, about 81% detected once. V is TRBV6-1 and J is TRBJ2-1, with a possible D match to TRBD1 (6 bases). The material was peripheral blood, obtained on day 0 of AZD1222 vaccination. The receptor's source is an adult in good health. CDR3 loop: CASSDPHRADEQFF. Written as DNA, the CDR3 is TGTGCCAGCAGTGACCCCCACAGGGCTGATGAGCAGTTCTTC.